This T cell receptor (beta chain) derives from a study of glioma-infiltrating T cells after dendritic cell vaccination. Measured with immunoSEQ multiplex PCR; TCRdb has only the in-frame clones, and not every one. The data contain approximately 100,000 clones, approximately 80% of them singletons. The CDR3 covers 16 residues. V lost 4 bases, J lost 4 bases, and 19 bases lay in between. Germline CDR1 and CDR2: MGHRA and YSYEKL. Source: blood, taken before dendritic cell vaccination. The TCR was taken from a human donor with glioblastoma. The V gene is TRBV4-1, the J gene TRBJ1-1, with D perhaps matching TRBD1 (6 bases). CDR3 sequence reads: CASSPRDAGGGTEAFF. The DNA of the CDR3 is TGCGCCAGCAGCCCTAGGGACGCGGGAGGGGGCACTGAAGCTTTCTTT.